A selection of T cell receptor beta chains follows, all from one sample in a study of cytomegalovirus exposure and HLA in healthy donors. The protocol was immunoSEQ multiplex PCR, while the TCRdb copy is restricted to in-frame clones and leaves out a portion. The sample gives 95,000 to 150,000 clones, approximately 67% of which show up once; 1.5% is in the top ten. What was sequenced was PBMCs. The receptor set was obtained from a man aged 18 to 30 in good health and CMV-seronegative. Both conserved end residues are part of each CDR3.

J gene: TRBJ2-3; V gene: TRBV19; CDR3 protein: CASSITGGPRVTQYF
J gene: TRBJ1-1; V gene: TRBV19; CDR3 protein: CASSSPRGMGGEAFF
J gene: TRBJ2-1; V gene: TRBV7-9; CDR3 protein: CASSFPGLAGVGSYNEQFF
J gene: TRBJ2-1; V gene: TRBV4-1; CDR3 protein: CASSHLTSGGQYNEQFF
J gene: TRBJ1-4; V gene: TRBV6-5; CDR3 protein: CASGRGRNEKLFF
J gene: TRBJ2-5; V gene: TRBV5-4; CDR3 protein: CASSPSGLIQETQYF
J gene: TRBJ2-7; V gene: TRBV6-5; CDR3 protein: CASGLARASYEQYF
J gene: TRBJ1-3; V gene: TRBV9; CDR3 protein: CASSVADRSGNTIYF
J gene: TRBJ2-3; V gene: TRBV10-1; CDR3 protein: CASSPTTTSGGPEDTQYF
J gene: TRBJ1-4; V gene: TRBV11-2; CDR3 protein: CASTFEGATNEKLFF
J gene: TRBJ1-4; V gene: TRBV2; CDR3 protein: CASSVRGQGSEKLFF
J gene: TRBJ1-4; V gene: TRBV27; CDR3 protein: CASSLTGSDKLFF
J gene: TRBJ2-1; V gene: TRBV30; CDR3 protein: CAWGRANEQFF
J gene: TRBJ2-3; V gene: TRBV19; CDR3 protein: CASSTDRRRTDTQYF
J gene: TRBJ1-3; V gene: TRBV28; CDR3 protein: CASSPSARGNTIYF
J gene: TRBJ2-1; V gene: TRBV4-2; CDR3 protein: CASSPLAGGYNEQFF
J gene: TRBJ2-1; V gene: TRBV5-4; CDR3 protein: CASSLVASGGYNEQFF
J gene: TRBJ1-2; V gene: TRBV30; CDR3 protein: CAWSARKTLGQDYGYPF
J gene: TRBJ1-1; V gene: TRBV18; CDR3 protein: CASSPTGHQNTEAFF
J gene: TRBJ2-7; V gene: TRBV5-6; CDR3 protein: CASSPQYGGGYEQYF
J gene: TRBJ2-7; V gene: TRBV6-5; CDR3 protein: CASSSRGHRHEQYF
J gene: TRBJ2-3; V gene: TRBV19; CDR3 protein: CASSIAGVGTDTQYF
J gene: TRBJ2-2; V gene: TRBV19; CDR3 protein: CASTMGGWELFF
J gene: TRBJ2-7; V gene: TRBV10-1; CDR3 protein: CASSGAGISYEQYF
J gene: TRBJ1-1; V gene: TRBV28; CDR3 protein: CASSFARGTEAFF
J gene: TRBJ2-5; V gene: TRBV19; CDR3 protein: CASSWSNRETQYF
J gene: TRBJ2-5; V gene: TRBV27; CDR3 protein: CASSRGQGFGKETQYF
J gene: TRBJ2-1; V gene: TRBV11-2; CDR3 protein: CASRPRAGTSGAGEQFF
J gene: TRBJ1-5; V gene: TRBV18; CDR3 protein: CASSPEAGNQPQHF
J gene: TRBJ2-3; V gene: TRBV27; CDR3 protein: CASSFIKAGGERQYF
J gene: TRBJ1-1; V gene: TRBV7-8; CDR3 protein: CASSRVVALNTEAFF
J gene: TRBJ2-7; V gene: TRBV7-9; CDR3 protein: CASSFNRDYEQYF
J gene: TRBJ2-5; V gene: TRBV30; CDR3 protein: CAWSVGLGEETQYF
J gene: TRBJ2-5; V gene: TRBV14; CDR3 protein: CASSQEPTYRSQETQYF